These 19 T cell receptor beta chains were all obtained from the same sample, sequenced in a study of blood T cells in healthy people across ages. The authors ran a second PCR of roughly 6 to 12 cycles using a sample-barcoded 5' primer and a J-beta primer mix. TCRdb reanalysed the 5' RACE reads using MiXCR and keeps one entry per CDR3 protein. The table has 540,000 or so distinct CDR3 sequences, 25% to 30% seen once. The sequenced material came from blood. All receptors come from a woman in her 70s in good health.

J is TRBJ2-5 and V is TRBV7-2; D remains ambiguous. The J call is uncertain, as TRBJ2-7 better fits the DNA end. The CDR3 runs 13 residues. CDR1 is SGHTA and CDR2 is FQGNSA in the germline V gene. CDR3 sequence (DNA): TGTGCCAGCAGCGCCAGACCCGACTACGAGCAGTACTTC. Its protein product is CASSARPDYEQYF.

This clonotype was counted between two and nine times. J is TRBJ2-6 and V is TRBV4-1; 7 bases map to TRBD1. From germline, CDR1 is MGHRA and CDR2 YSYEKL. The junction had 3 bases not matched to a gene; V was cut back by 4 bases and J by 0 bases. This CDR3 comprises 16 residues. In nucleotides, the CDR3 is TGCGCCAGCAGCCTAGACAGGGACTCTGGGGCCAACGTCCTGACTTTC. Its protein is CASSLDRDSGANVLTF.

This clonotype has only a few counts. This chain joins TRBV5-1 and TRBJ1-2; the D is unclear. Trimming stripped 4 bases from V and 8 bases from J, with 21 bases between. Germline values: CDR1 SGHRS, CDR2 YFSETQ. The CDR3 is made up of 15 amino acids. The CDR3 DNA sequence: TGCGCCAGCAGCGGGAGGACGGACGCCAACTCGGGCTACACCTTC. This codes for CASSGRTDANSGYTF.

The rearrangement joins TRBV6-4 to TRBJ2-5, with 9 bases identical to TRBD1. The DNA end favors TRBJ2-7, so the J call may be wrong. Germline V CDR1 and CDR2: MRHNA, SNTAGT. This CDR3 spans 16 amino acids. The CDR3 is CASSDSTGGASYEQYF. CDR3 DNA sequence: TGTGCCAGCAGTGACTCGACAGGGGGAGCCTCCTACGAGCAGTACTTC.

This clonotype was detected ten times or more. V and J are TRBV12-3 or TRBV12-4 and TRBJ2-2, with D unresolved. This CDR3 spans 15 amino acids. Trimming left V 6 bases short and J 0 bases short, with 11 bases between. CDR3 DNA sequence: TGTGCCAGCAGGCGCTCAACAACGAACACCGGGGAGCTGTTTTTT. Its protein product is CASRRSTTNTGELFF.

The chain joins TRBV28 to TRBJ1-2; no definite D call. Germline CDR1 reads MDHEN; CDR2 reads SYDVKM. The germline V and J ends were trimmed by 10 bases and 4 bases, with 16 bases remaining between them. The CDR3 loop spans 13 amino acids. The CDR3 bases are TGTGCCACCTCTTCCCCGTCCTCCTATGGCTACACCTTC. It codes for CATSSPSSYGYTF.

The J gene is TRBJ1-1, the V gene TRBV20-1; D unresolved. From germline, CDR1 is DFQATT and CDR2 SNEGSKA (reference sequence). The CDR3 is 15 residues long. Deletions cut 0 bases from V and 5 bases from J, with 16 bases between. The chain's CDR3 is CSARDRRQLRTEAFF. The CDR3 nucleotides read TGCAGTGCTAGAGATCGGAGACAACTGAGGACTGAAGCTTTCTTT.

The chain uses TRBV25-1 and TRBJ1-6; unclear D gene. The CDR3 totals 13 residues. Germline CDR1 and CDR2: MGHDK and SYGVNS. V gave up 3 bases and J gave up 4 bases, with 4 bases separating them. CDR3 nucleotides: TGTGCCAGCAGTGACAATTATAATTCACCCCTCCACTTT. Its translation: CASSDNYNSPLHF.

The table lists this clonotype with a few counts. The CDR3 DNA sequence: TGTGCCAGCAGCCAAGTCCGCGGTGAGCAGTTCTTC. Its protein is CASSQVRGEQFF. The chain uses TRBV3-1 and TRBJ2-7; D unresolved. The tail of the sequence fits TRBJ2-1 better, so the J call may be wrong. Germline V CDR1 and CDR2: LGHDT, YNNKEL (reference sequence). The CDR3 runs to 12 residues.

This chain uses TRBV7-9 with TRBJ2-3; 8 bases match TRBD1. CDR1 and CDR2 from the germline V gene are SEHNR and FQNEAQ (reference sequence). The V segment lost 2 bases and the J segment 5 bases; nucleotides outside the gene matches: 6. This CDR3 is 15 amino acids long. CDR3 region: CASSLQGASKDTQYF. CDR3 bases: TGTGCCAGCAGCTTACAGGGGGCATCGAAAGATACGCAGTATTTT. Complete variable domain (other parts from reference TRBV7-9 and TRBJ2-3): DTGVSQNPRHKITKRGQNVTFRCDPISEHNRLYWYRQTLGQGPEFLTYFQNEAQLEKSRLLSDRFSAERPKGSFSTLEIQRTEQGDSAMYLCASSLQGASKDTQYFGPGTRLTVL.

The J gene is TRBJ1-5, the V gene TRBV20-1; 8 nucleotides match TRBD1. J was trimmed by 1 base and V by 6 bases; bases with no gene match: 5. The CDR3 extends over 14 amino acids. Germline CDR1 reads DFQATT; CDR2 reads SNEGSKA (reference sequence). CDR3 bases: TGCAGTGCCCCGACAGGGGACAGCAATCAGCCCCAGCATTTT. Its protein is CSAPTGDSNQPQHF.

This clonotype was counted at least ten times. The chain uses TRBV4-3 and TRBJ2-1; a possible D gene is TRBD2 (6 bases). Germline CDR1 and CDR2: LGHNA and YSLEER. V was trimmed by 5 bases and J by 7 bases, leaving 15 bases between them. The CDR3 sequence is 14 residues long. As DNA, the CDR3 is TGCGCCAGCAGCAGGGGACTCGCGGGTAATGAGCAGTTCTTC. This sequence encodes CASSRGLAGNEQFF.

The chain joins TRBV29-1 to TRBJ2-7; D is uncertain. The germline gives CDR1 SQVTM, CDR2 ANQGSEA. The CDR3 runs to 12 residues. V lost 6 bases and J lost 5, with 14 bases in between. The DNA of the CDR3 is TGCAGCGTGGGCCGCCCTGGGGACGAGCAGTACTTC. This sequence encodes CSVGRPGDEQYF.

In this sample, this clonotype turned up a few times. V is TRBV7-6 and J is TRBJ2-3; TRBD2 matches 7 bases. Trimming at V came to 2 bases and at J to 8 bases, leaving 7 bases not matched to a gene. The CDR3 length is 14 residues. Germline values: CDR1 SGHVS, CDR2 FNYEAQ. CDR3 protein: CASSLFTSAGTQYF. The CDR3 DNA follows: TGTGCCAGCAGCTTATTCACTAGCGCGGGTACGCAGTATTTT.

V gene TRBV9 combines with J gene TRBJ1-2; 8 bases are a match to TRBD1. Unmatched junction bases numbered 11, after V lost 4 bases and J lost 6 bases. Germline V gene sequence: CDR1 SGDLS, CDR2 YYNGEE. CDR3 size: 15 residues. The chain's CDR3 is CASSSTVGQGNGYTF. DNA of the CDR3: TGTGCCAGCAGCTCTACCGTCGGACAGGGCAATGGCTACACCTTC.

This clonotype turned up a few times. In nucleotides, the CDR3 is TGCAGTGCTAGAGGGTCGGGGACAGGGAACACTGAAGCTTTCTTT. Its protein product is CSARGSGTGNTEAFF. The chain employs TRBV20-1 and TRBJ1-1, with 8 bases lining up with TRBD1. V lost 1 base and J lost 1; bases outside the gene matches: 5. The V gene's germline CDR1 is DFQATT and CDR2 SNEGSKA (reference sequence). CDR3 length: 15 residues.

This clonotype ranks as medium-sized. The rearrangement uses TRBV6-5 and TRBJ2-5; tentatively, D is TRBD2 (5 bases). The ends were cut back, 4 bases at V and 4 bases at J, with 10 bases in the middle. The CDR3 contains 13 residues. From germline, CDR1 is MNHEY and CDR2 SVGAGI. The CDR3 nucleotides read TGTGCCAGCAGTTCCCCCCTAGCAGAGACCCAGTACTTC. This gives the protein CASSSPLAETQYF.

This clonotype was detected many times. The V gene is TRBV29-1, the J gene TRBJ2-1, with no clear D. CDR1 SQVTM and CDR2 ANQGSEA come from the germline V gene. V lost 6 bases and J lost 1, with 4 bases in between. The CDR3 runs 11 residues. The CDR3 sequence is CSVRSYNEQFF. DNA for the CDR3: TGCAGCGTCCGTTCCTACAATGAGCAGTTCTTC.

The chain recombines TRBV20-1 with TRBJ1-4; D gene ambiguous. The CDR3 consists of 13 residues. Germline V CDR1 and CDR2: DFQATT, SNEGSKA (reference sequence). Trimming took off 1 base at V and 7 bases at J, with 10 bases between the two ends. The CDR3 is CSARVRWPEKLFF. The CDR3 DNA follows: TGCAGTGCTAGAGTAAGGTGGCCTGAAAAACTGTTTTTT.